This section outlines one TCR beta chain sequence together with its context. Its matching antigen is unknown. Positively selected for CCR7, the CD45RO-negative cells used as naive CD8 cells excluded terminally differentiated effector memory CD45RA+ cells. Adult donors, all healthy and HIV-negative, had no recent acute infections or vaccinations. The data originate from a study of shared clonotypes between healthy human individuals. In the study overall: Plates per donor: three CD4 naive, three CD4 memory, two CD8 naive, one CD8 memory. Study findings and constraints: Represented diversity, genetic and exposure-history alike, was limited by few donors.

Method: immunoSEQ multiplex PCR; TCRdb's copy keeps in-frame clones and lacks some. The repertoire holds hundreds of thousands of clones, with about 95% as singletons. This receptor was identified in a woman aged 25 to 45 in good health. Material for sequencing was naive CD8+ T cells sorted from blood.

CDR3 residues: CASSLAYSNQPQHF. In nucleotides, the CDR3 is TGCGCCAGCAGTCTGGCCTATAGCAATCAGCCCCAGCATTTT. This sequence joins TRBV23-1 and TRBJ1-5; D is undetermined. TRBV23-1 is an ORF for which the function is uncertain. With 4 bases removed from V and 0 bases from J, the gap between germline ends came to 7 bases. The CDR3 sequence is 14 residues long.